This TCR beta chain was obtained from a study of regulatory T cells in long-lasting Graves disease (dated by TCRdb to the early 2020s). Study-wide context: In the newly diagnosed Graves' disease group, patients had been taking antithyroid drugs for less than 3 months. Patients with persistent Graves' disease were compared with patients with newly diagnosed Graves' disease using TCR sequencing and RNA sequencing of peripheral blood. The study was conducted in China and was registered as a clinical trial. A total of roughly 33 samples underwent TCR sequencing: 13 from persistent and 20 from newly diagnosed Graves' disease patients. Overall study results and their limits: Preferential use of TRBV28, TRBJ1-2 and TRBJ2-5 was observed in persistent disease, whereas TRBV20-1 and TRBJ2-1 were favored in newly diagnosed disease. Sequencing and analysis were limited to the TCR beta chain. As a limitation, the authors acknowledged that the small sample size may reduce accuracy. Patients with persistent disease shared more public clonotypes (about 3,000) than newly diagnosed patients did (roughly 970). Lower TCR Shannon entropy and fewer highly expanded clones were observed in persistent Graves' disease patients than in newly diagnosed patients, which suggested clonal expansion. Only peripheral blood was studied, because thyroid tissue, the primary lesion, was inaccessible.

With regard to this clonotype: Its antigen is still unknown. No quality values exist for individual bases; no much larger clone is one base distant.

The receptor library was made with multiplex PCR. Sequencing relied on an Illumina HiSeq 4000. TCR beta libraries were built with iRepertoire HTBI primers and Arm-PCR amplification of CDR3 regions. Before sequencing, the PCR products went through gel purification. For the original study's pipeline: Gene usage analysis of CDR3 amino acid clonotypes relied on the 60 or so TRBV and around 14 TRBJ segments identified across samples. COPE and FqMerger were used to merge filtered high-quality paired reads into contigs. Contigs were aligned with BLAST to IMGT TRBV, TRBD and TRBJ reference genes, and CDR3 was defined per IMGT. Clonotypes above 0.1% frequency were classified as highly expanded clones. Shannon entropy served as the measure of repertoire diversity, while the Gini coefficient captured V-J evenness. Clonotypes shared by more than one individual were considered public. TCRdb's own reprocessing of the public reads used fastp at Q25 and MiXCR and kept productive beta chains. Rows with a matching CDR3 protein are joined into one entry that keeps the most common DNA and genes. It is TCRdb's table, rather than the study itself, that gives the V and J calls and clone size. Here the sample has some 500,000 distinct CDR3 sequences; approximately 13% occur a single time. Together, the top ten hold over 7.5% of the sample.

The time point tag for this specimen amounts to: newly diagnosed GD, antithyroid drugs for less than 3 months. RNA was extracted from PBMCs in TRIzol for both TCR sequencing and RNA sequencing. Graves' disease was diagnosed according to American Thyroid Association guidelines. The patients came from an endocrinology department in Xi'an, China. Each patient gave around 9 milliliters of peripheral blood, collected in an EDTA anticoagulant tube. Ficoll Paque Plus density gradient separation was used to isolate PBMCs, and no further T cell sorting was done. An Agilent 2100 Bioanalyzer and agarose gel were used to check RNA quality, and a NanoDrop 2000 was used to measure RNA concentration. V lost 8 bases and J lost 4 bases, and the count of bases not matched to a germline gene is 16. The CDR3 holds 16 amino acids from the cysteine to the phenylalanine. Here the CDR3 DNA is all that survives: 48 bases in frame from base 1. According to the germline V gene, CDR1 reads SQVTM and CDR2 reads ANQGSEA.

This sample was also put to use in a study of T cells in Graves' hyperthyroidism and ophthalmopathy. Looking at the second paper: Stable Graves' hyperthyroidism was defined as no progression to ophthalmopathy during 18 months of follow-up. The hyperthyroidism patients were between 18 and 65 years old and newly diagnosed, with a disease duration of less than 2 months. Exclusion was applied to patients with uncontrolled infections, other autoimmune diseases, pregnancy or lactation. Diagnoses were based on clinical symptoms, serum thyroxine and TRAb, thyroid ultrasound and orbital computed tomography. For the first round of RT-PCR on the TCR CDR3, the HTBI primer set was used together with the Qiagen OneStep RT-PCR kit. Most expanded thyroid clonotypes (frequency above 0.001) were also detected in blood, a finding suggesting that blood repertoires may reflect thyroid immune responses. A 13 V-J signature model separated ophthalmopathy from stable hyperthyroidism, with approximately 87% sensitivity and 81% to 82% specificity in cross-validation and 80%/75% in testing. During validation, the model predicted progression to ophthalmopathy a median of roughly 7.1 months ahead of onset, with roughly 65% sensitivity and 72.22% specificity. A discovery cohort of 95 to 100 patients, about 43 with Graves' ophthalmopathy and 57 with stable Graves' hyperthyroidism, was used to find distinguishing TCR V-J signatures. Prospective prediction of ophthalmopathy was tested in an independent validation cohort consisting of roughly 19 hyperthyroidism patients and around 17 patients who later progressed to ophthalmopathy. The 100 or so discovery patients were randomly split 7:3 into training and test sets. In addition, the study compared T-cell repertoires in thyroid tissue and in blood from several Graves' hyperthyroidism patients. Following sampling, methimazole starting at 30 mg daily was given to hyperthyroidism patients, and high-dose intravenous methylprednisolone was given to ophthalmopathy patients. Libraries were constructed in a second round of multiplex PCR, after which size selection and purification were carried out. Sequencing of the libraries was done on an Illumina HiSeq2000 using paired-end 100 bp reads. SOAPnuke was used to process the raw data, with reads discarded if the reads contained adapters or uncalled bases, had a mean Phred below 15, or lacked an exact constant-primer or identifier match. COPE v1.2.5 was used to merge the high-quality paired reads, and each unique nucleotide sequence was defined as a clonotype. MiTCR v1.1 was used to align clonotypes to the IMGT TRBV, TRBD and TRBJ reference segments. The analysis included only V-J combinations with a frequency above 0.0001, which together covered around 99% of the repertoires. A TCS score was defined as the ratio between F50 (clonal expansion) and ExV (chaos), using BLOSUM62-based TCRdist between CDR3 peptides within each V-J. Welch's t-statistics and random forest reduced around 520 V-J features to 10 to 15, which were used in a naive Bayes classifier (R e1071). No statistical method was used to fix the sample size in advance, and group allocation was not hidden from the investigators. The paper reports TCR Vbeta CDR3 sequencing of over 120 peripheral blood samples: 40 to 45 ophthalmopathy, about 75 hyperthyroidism and around 17 progressor patients.

The sample consisted of peripheral blood mononuclear cells (PBMCs), taken at new diagnosis, from a patient treated with antithyroid drugs. This TCR was sampled from a young man with Graves disease. Donor details come from another sample of the same person, matched by shared clones. In this chain, TRBV29-1 is recombined with TRBJ2-1, with 8 central nucleotides matching TRBD1. The CDR3 has the sequence CSSRKTGGWEYNEQFF. The nucleotide sequence reads TGCAGCTCCAGAAAAACAGGGGGTTGGGAATACAATGAGCAGTTCTTC.